A single sample gave rise to the 27 T cell receptor beta chains below, sequenced in a study of cytomegalovirus exposure and HLA in healthy donors. Amplification used 60 Vbeta primers and 13 Jbeta primers. Produced via immunoSEQ multiplex PCR; TCRdb's table is partial and in-frame only. The table lists nearly 110,000 clones, around 85% of them singletons. Sequenced material: PBMCs. The receptors were gathered from a man aged 25 to 45 in good health and CMV-seronegative.

The chain combines TRBV6-5 with TRBJ2-7; D is unclear. The germline V gene has CDR1 MNHEY and CDR2 SVGAGI. CDR3 size: 13 residues. V lost 0 bases and J 3 bases, leaving 6 bases between the germline ends. CDR3 region: CASSYSPNYEQYF. CDR3 nucleotides: TGTGCCAGCAGTTACTCCCCCAACTACGAGCAGTACTTC.

As regards this clone: Sequence at one end of the junction differs from germline and may be a read error. The chain carries TRBV7-7 and TRBJ1-1, with D unresolved. The CDR3 spans 14 residues. Germline V lookup: CDR1 SSHAT, CDR2 FNYEAQ (reference sequence). CDR3 protein: CASSPSEVNTEAFF. As DNA, the CDR3 is TGTGCTAGCAGCCCCTCCGAGGTGAACACTGAAGCTTTCTTT.

The chain employs TRBV5-1 and TRBJ2-2, with 8 nucleotides matching TRBD1. CDR1 is SGHRS, CDR2 YFSETQ, per germline. CDR3 length equals 18 residues. Losses at the gene ends were 0 bases for V and 4 bases for J; bases not matched to a gene: 11. CDR3 loop: CASSLGWMTGAGTGELFF. CDR3 sequence (DNA): TGCGCCAGCAGCTTGGGTTGGATGACAGGGGCGGGCACCGGGGAGCTGTTTTTT. The entire variable domain, with the rest obtained from reference TRBV5-1 and TRBJ2-2, is as follows: KAGVTQTPRYLIKTRGQQVTLSCSPISGHRSVSWYQQTPGQGLQFLFEYFSETQRNKGNFPGRFSGRQFSNSRSEMNVSTLELGDSALYLCASSLGWMTGAGTGELFFGEGSRLTVL.

This clone came up a few times. This chain uses TRBV6-1 with TRBJ1-4; D perhaps matches TRBD1 (6 bases). The V gene lost 5 bases and the J gene lost 8 bases, with 15 bases spanning the gap. Germline CDR1 and CDR2: MNHNS and SASEGT. The CDR3 contains 14 residues. The CDR3 is CASSTRTVGEKLFF. DNA of the CDR3: TGTGCCAGCAGTACTCGGACAGTGGGGGAAAAACTGTTTTTT.

This sequence joins TRBV29-1 and TRBJ1-1; D is uncertain. The V and J ends lost 3 bases and 0 bases respectively, with 11 bases between them. This CDR3 is built from 14 residues. Germline lookup yields CDR1 SQVTM and CDR2 ANQGSEA. CDR3: CSVDEATLNTEAFF. Written as DNA, the CDR3 is TGCAGCGTTGACGAAGCGACTCTGAACACTGAAGCTTTCTTT. The full variable domain, in which reference TRBV29-1 and TRBJ1-1 provide the parts outside the CDR3, is SAVISQKPSRDICQRGTSLTIQCQVDSQVTMMFWYRQQPGQSLTLIATANQGSEATYESGFVIDKFPISRPNLTFSTLTVSNMSPEDSSIYLCSVDEATLNTEAFFGQGTRLTVV.

This chain links TRBV7-6 with TRBJ2-1, with D tentatively TRBD2 (5 bases). The CDR3 extends over 15 amino acids. Germline V lookup: CDR1 SGHVS, CDR2 FNYEAQ. With 5 bases removed from V and 2 bases from J, the gap between germline ends came to 13 bases. The CDR3 DNA sequence: TGTGCCAGCAGCAATCGGACTCAAACCTACAATGAGCAGTTCTTC. Protein product: CASSNRTQTYNEQFF.

The CDR3 nucleotides are TGTGCCAGCAGCCGGGGGGATACGCAGTATTTT. This gives the protein CASSRGDTQYF. V and J are TRBV9 and TRBJ2-3; D perhaps matches TRBD2 (6 bases). CDR3 length: 11 amino acids. Trimming took 4 bases from V and 6 from J, leaving 6 bases between them. CDR1 SGDLS and CDR2 YYNGEE come from the germline V gene.

This clone was observed once. The chain uses TRBV5-6 and TRBJ1-6, with D tentatively TRBD1 (5 bases). The ends were cut back, 4 bases at V and 13 bases at J, with 15 bases in the middle. The CDR3 length is 13 residues. CDR1 is SGHDT and CDR2 is YYEEEE in the germline V gene. The CDR3 sequence is CASSPSRQFPLHF. CDR3 sequence (DNA): TGTGCCAGCAGCCCTTCCCGACAGTTTCCCCTCCACTTT. Based on the CDR3 plus reference TRBV5-6 and TRBJ1-6, the full variable domain is DAGVTQSPTHLIKTRGQQVTLRCSPKSGHDTVSWYQQALGQGPQFIFQYYEEEERQRGNFPDRFSGHQFPNYSSELNVNALLLGDSALYLCASSPSRQFPLHFGNGTRLTVT.

V usage is TRBV5-6 and J usage is TRBJ2-7, with D perhaps matching TRBD2 (5 bases). The ends were cut back, 4 bases at V and 7 bases at J, with 15 bases in the middle. This CDR3 is built from 13 residues. CDR1 SGHDT and CDR2 YYEEEE come from the germline V gene. CDR3 sequence reads: CASSPGLPGEQYF. CDR3 coding DNA: TGTGCCAGCAGCCCCGGGCTTCCGGGGGAGCAGTACTTC.

This rearrangement joins TRBV11-3 to TRBJ2-3, with unresolved D. The V gene lost 5 bases and the J gene lost 7 bases, with 7 bases spanning the gap. Per the germline V gene, CDR1 is SGHNT and CDR2 is YENEEA. This CDR3 has 11 amino acids. The CDR3 sequence: CASSPLYTQYF. CDR3 bases: TGTGCCAGCAGCCCCCTCTATACGCAGTATTTT.

The rearrangement uses TRBV4-1 and TRBJ2-3; 15 bases agree with TRBD2. Germline CDR1 MGHRA, CDR2 YSYEKL. The CDR3 length is 17 residues. The J segment lost 5 bases and the V segment lost 1 base, leaving 4 bases of the junction unmatched. This CDR3 is CASSQGTSGRALDTQYF. The CDR3, as DNA: TGCGCCAGCAGCCAAGGGACTAGCGGGAGGGCCCTAGATACGCAGTATTTT.

This clone was observed a single time. The chain has TRBV7-9 and TRBJ1-3, with 9 nucleotides matching TRBD1. With 5 bases clipped from V and 4 bases from J, the junction kept 6 bases outside the gene matches. This CDR3 contains 15 residues. Germline values: CDR1 SEHNR, CDR2 FQNEAQ (reference sequence). CDR3 protein: CASSRWDREGNTIYF. CDR3 in DNA: TGTGCCAGCAGCCGGTGGGACAGGGAAGGAAACACCATATATTTT.

V and J are TRBV2 and TRBJ1-5; D is ambiguous. Germline V gene sequence: CDR1 SNHLY, CDR2 FYNNEI. The CDR3 is 13 residues long. Trimming stripped 6 bases from V and 3 bases from J, with 9 bases between. DNA of the CDR3: TGTGCCAGCAGGGTGAGGGCCAATCAGCCCCAGCATTTT. Amino acid sequence: CASRVRANQPQHF.

J is TRBJ2-3 and V is TRBV28; D possibly corresponds to TRBD1 (5 bases). The CDR3 length is 13 residues. V gave up 5 bases and J gave up 4 bases, with 10 bases separating them. Germline-derived CDR1 and CDR2 are MDHEN and SYDVKM. The CDR3 DNA reads TGTGCCAGCAGTACAGGAGTGGCAGATACGCAGTATTTT. Translating gives CASSTGVADTQYF.

The CDR3 here is CASSRQLNTEAFF. The CDR3 DNA reads TGTGCCAGCAGTCGACAGCTGAACACTGAAGCTTTCTTT. The J gene is TRBJ1-1, the V gene TRBV2; TRBD1 is a possible D gene (5 bases). Trimming pared 5 bases from V and 0 bases from J, leaving 7 bases between. The V gene's germline CDR1 is SNHLY and CDR2 FYNNEI. This CDR3 is built from 13 residues.

The chain is built from TRBV18 and TRBJ1-1; TRBD1 might be the D (6 bases). CDR1 KGHSH and CDR2 LQKENI come from the germline V gene. The CDR3 length is 14 residues. Trimming pared 3 bases from V and 3 bases from J, leaving 11 bases between. CDR3 DNA sequence: TGTGCCAGCTCACCTATTCGACAGGACACTGAAGCTTTCTTT. Translating gives CASSPIRQDTEAFF. Full variable domain (missing parts from reference TRBV18 and TRBJ1-1): NAGVMQNPRHLVRRRGQEARLRCSPMKGHSHVYWYRQLPEEGLKFMVYLQKENIIDESGMPKERFSAEFPKEGPSILRIQQVVRGDSAAYFCASSPIRQDTEAFFGQGTRLTVV.

DNA for the CDR3: TGTGCGATTACGAGAGATGGCTACACCTTC. Protein: CAITRDGYTF. This sequence joins TRBV30 and TRBJ1-2; D unresolved. The CDR3 length is 10 residues. CDR1 is GTSNPN, CDR2 SVGIG, per germline (reference sequence).

The chain uses TRBV6-5 and TRBJ2-3, with D perhaps TRBD2 (6 bases). This CDR3 is built from 14 residues. In germline, CDR1 is MNHEY, CDR2 SVGAGI. Trimming cost V 7 bases and J 4 bases, with 15 bases left between them. For the CDR3, the DNA is TGTGCCAGCAACAAGCGACGGGAGTCAGATACGCAGTATTTT. Its protein product is CASNKRRESDTQYF.

This chain links TRBV30 with TRBJ1-5; D uncertain. Germline V CDR1 and CDR2: GTSNPN, SVGIG (reference sequence). The CDR3 length is 15 residues. Trimming took off 5 bases at V and 0 bases at J, with 14 bases between the two ends. Here the CDR3 DNA reads TGTGCCTGGGGCGCGGGCCCCGGTAGCAATCAGCCCCAGCATTTT. As protein: CAWGAGPGSNQPQHF.

The rearrangement joins TRBV14 to TRBJ2-5; 8 bases are shared with TRBD1. The CDR3 is 13 amino acids. V lost 6 bases, J lost 5 bases, and 5 bases stayed unmatched. The V gene's germline CDR1 is SGHDN and CDR2 FVKESK. The CDR3 reads CASRWTGTETQYF. Written as DNA, the CDR3 is TGTGCCAGCAGGTGGACAGGGACGGAGACCCAGTACTTC.

The V and J genes are TRBV27 and TRBJ2-7; 8 nucleotides line up with TRBD2. The CDR3 covers 15 residues. Germline CDR1 reads MNHEY; CDR2 reads SMNVEV (reference sequence). V lost 5 bases, J lost 5 bases, and 11 bases stayed unmatched. CDR3 coding DNA: TGTGCCAGCAGTCGGGGGGGGGTGGGCCAGAACGAGCAGTACTTC. It is translated as CASSRGGVGQNEQYF.

This chain uses TRBV7-3 with TRBJ2-1; 9 bases are a match to TRBD2. The germline V gene encodes CDR1 SGHTA and CDR2 FQGTGA. Losses at the gene ends were 5 bases for V and 0 bases for J; bases not matched to a gene: 14. CDR3 size: 19 residues. DNA for the CDR3: TGTGCCAGCAGCCAAATTCGGGTTAGCGGGAGTAACTCCTACAATGAGCAGTTCTTC. It translates to CASSQIRVSGSNSYNEQFF.

The rearrangement uses TRBV19 and TRBJ2-6, with D possibly being TRBD1 (6 bases). The CDR3 extends over 19 amino acids. Germline CDR1 and CDR2: LNHDA and SQIVND (reference sequence). V lost 3 bases and J 3 bases, leaving 21 bases between the germline ends. The DNA of the CDR3 is TGTGCCAGTAGTATTCGAGTCTTCGTGGGGGCTGGTGGGGCCAACGTCCTGACTTTC. Encoded protein: CASSIRVFVGAGGANVLTF.

V and J are TRBV11-2 and TRBJ2-4, with D tentatively TRBD2 (6 bases). CDR3 length equals 14 residues. Germline CDR1 SGHAT, CDR2 FQNNGV. Trimming cost V 2 bases and J 11 bases, with 16 bases left between them. The CDR3 loop is CASSLFLRESVQYF. The CDR3, as DNA: TGTGCCAGCAGCTTATTCCTGCGGGAATCCGTTCAGTACTTC.

The chain is built from TRBV7-2 and TRBJ2-3; the D is unclear. This CDR3 contains 16 residues. Germline lookup yields CDR1 SGHTA and CDR2 FQGNSA. V shed 5 bases and J shed 3 bases, with 18 bases lying between them. CDR3 sequence reads: CASSEARPGWTDTQYF. Here the CDR3 DNA reads TGTGCCAGCAGCGAGGCCCGGCCCGGTTGGACAGATACGCAGTATTTT.

The rearrangement uses TRBV11-3 and TRBJ1-2, with 8 bases aligning to TRBD1. V gave up 3 bases and J gave up 7 bases; unmatched junction bases: 7. Germline V gives CDR1 SGHNT, CDR2 YENEEA. The CDR3 is 14 amino acids. The chain's CDR3 is CASSLGDRRGGYTF. DNA of the CDR3: TGTGCCAGCAGCTTGGGGGACAGGCGAGGTGGCTACACCTTC.

The V gene is TRBV28, the J gene TRBJ2-1; 9 bases line up with TRBD2. V was pared by 5 bases and J by 4 bases, with 12 bases of the junction left unmatched. Per the germline V gene, CDR1 is MDHEN and CDR2 is SYDVKM. The CDR3 length is 17 residues. The CDR3 coding sequence is TGTGCCAGCAGTCAAGGGTCCGGGACTAGCAGTTACAATGAGCAGTTCTTC. It translates to CASSQGSGTSSYNEQFF.